This TCR beta chain is from a study of T cell repertoires in cytomegalovirus infection. Across the study: The authors relied on CMV epitopes, both recently identified HLA-C-restricted and well-studied HLA-B-restricted.

The CDR3 is 11 residues long. Per the germline V gene, CDR1 is MNHNY and CDR2 is SVGAGI (reference sequence). Trimming took 7 bases from V and 5 from J, leaving 8 bases between them. TCRdb reanalysed the reads using MiXCR and keeps one entry per CDR3 protein. In the table there are more than 75,000 distinct CDR3 sequences, approximately 32% of which are singletons. Whole-study results and caveats: In two of eight donors, the top clonotype was HLA-C-restricted CMV-specific.

On this clonotype: Its matching antigen is unknown.

This specimen was CD8+ T cells from cultured PBMCs, taken from culture after CMV antigen stimulation. The V call is TRBV6-6, the J call TRBJ1-1; the D is unclear. The clonotype comes from a human donor in good health (CMV status not recorded). Some clones in this sample may be carry-over from other donors' samples. The CDR3 protein is CASKMETEAFF. In DNA, the CDR3 is TGTGCCAGCAAGATGGAGACTGAAGCTTTCTTT.